What follows is one TCR beta chain and its context. The table came from immunoSEQ multiplex PCR; TCRdb's copy has only in-frame clones and leaves some out. Of 150,000 or so clones in the sample, over 85% were seen once. V was pared by 1 base and J by 0 bases, with 3 bases between. This CDR3 has 13 residues. Looked up from germline, CDR1 is PRHDT and CDR2 is FYEKMQ (reference sequence). The data were taken from a study of control samples from healthy donors and cancer patients. The receptor was derived from a woman in her forties in good health. This chain links TRBV13 with TRBJ1-1; no clear D gene. Sequencing was done on a sample of blood. CDR3 sequence reads: CASSLDLNTEAFF. The CDR3, as DNA: TGTGCCAGCAGCTTAGATCTGAACACTGAAGCTTTCTTT.